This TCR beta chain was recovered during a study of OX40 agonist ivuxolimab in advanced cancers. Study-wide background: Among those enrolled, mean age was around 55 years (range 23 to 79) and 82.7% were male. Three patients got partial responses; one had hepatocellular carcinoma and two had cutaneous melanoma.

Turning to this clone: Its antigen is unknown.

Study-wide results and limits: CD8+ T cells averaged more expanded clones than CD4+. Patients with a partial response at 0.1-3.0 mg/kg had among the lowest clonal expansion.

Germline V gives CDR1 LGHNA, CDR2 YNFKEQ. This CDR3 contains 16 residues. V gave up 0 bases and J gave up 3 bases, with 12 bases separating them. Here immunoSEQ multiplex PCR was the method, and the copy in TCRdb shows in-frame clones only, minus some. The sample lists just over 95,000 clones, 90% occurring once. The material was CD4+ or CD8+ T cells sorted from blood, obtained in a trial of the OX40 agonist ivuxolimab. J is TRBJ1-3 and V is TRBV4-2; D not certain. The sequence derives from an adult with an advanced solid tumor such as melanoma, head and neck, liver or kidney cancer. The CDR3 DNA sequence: TGTGCCAGCAGCCAAGAGGTATCTTCGGGTGGAAACACCATATATTTT. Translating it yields CASSQEVSSGGNTIYF.